The 32 T cell receptor beta chains below all came from one sample that was sequenced in a study of beta chain features in type 1 diabetes. Study-wide results and caveats: Moderate yet significant TCRB CDR3 shortening was seen in Type 1 diabetes patients in all four CD4+ subsets.

Their antigen targets remain unknown. Expressed TCRB transcripts were sequenced because the entire RNA isolate underwent reverse transcription. This table comes from immunoSEQ multiplex PCR, and its TCRdb copy is limited to in-frame clones, with some not included. The profile covers 200,000 to 300,000 clones, with 11% appearing a single time and more than 0.015% taken by the ten largest. Input material: naive CD4+ T cells from blood. The receptors here all came from a young man with type 1 diabetes.

This chain links TRBV28 with TRBJ1-4, with D uncertain. CDR1 and CDR2 from the germline V gene are MDHEN and SYDVKM. The V and J ends lost 6 bases and 3 bases respectively, with 14 bases between them. The CDR3 length is 15 residues. The CDR3 DNA reads as TGTGCCAGCAGCCCCCCACCGGTGCCTAATGAAAAACTGTTTTTT. Its translation: CASSPPPVPNEKLFF.

Only a few counts were recorded for this clone. The V and J genes are TRBV7-2 and TRBJ1-3, with a possible D match to TRBD1 (6 bases). The V gene lost 3 bases and the J gene lost 1 base, with 7 bases spanning the gap. The CDR3 loop spans 14 amino acids. CDR1 SGHTA and CDR2 FQGNSA come from the germline V gene. The CDR3 protein is CASSLDRSGNTIYF. CDR3 bases: TGTGCCAGCAGCTTGGACAGATCTGGAAACACCATATATTTT.

This clone appeared a few times. This chain connects TRBV30 to TRBJ1-1; TRBD1 matches at 10 bases. Trimming at V came to 5 bases and at J to 4 bases, leaving 4 bases not matched to a gene. CDR1 GTSNPN and CDR2 SVGIG come from the germline V gene (reference sequence). CDR3 length: 13 amino acids. CDR3 protein: CAWGTGVGTEAFF. In DNA, the CDR3 is TGTGCCTGGGGGACAGGGGTCGGCACTGAAGCTTTCTTT.

The chain recombines TRBV7-9 with TRBJ2-1; 9 bases match TRBD1. This CDR3 is 15 amino acids long. Per germline, CDR1 SEHNR and CDR2 FQNEAQ (reference sequence). After removal of 6 bases from V and 2 bases from J, the junction contained 5 bases not matched to a gene. The CDR3 protein is CASRDRGGAYNEQFF. CDR3 nucleotides: TGTGCCAGCAGGGACAGGGGAGGCGCCTACAATGAGCAGTTCTTC. Complete variable domain (other parts from reference TRBV7-9 and TRBJ2-1): DTGVSQNPRHKITKRGQNVTFRCDPISEHNRLYWYRQTLGQGPEFLTYFQNEAQLEKSRLLSDRFSAERPKGSFSTLEIQRTEQGDSAMYLCASRDRGGAYNEQFFGPGTRLTVL.

This clone was found a few times. The chain recombines TRBV28 with TRBJ2-7, with TRBD2 matching over 8 bases. CDR1 MDHEN and CDR2 SYDVKM come from the germline V gene. V dropped 10 bases and J dropped 6; count of bases not matched to a gene: 11. This CDR3 region has 13 residues. The CDR3 region has the DNA TGTGCCACCGGGGGCGGGGGGAAGTCCGAGCAGTACTTC. Translation: CATGGGGKSEQYF.

This clone was seen only a few times. This sample also contains other DNA sequences that code for the same CDR3. The chain links TRBV9 to TRBJ2-1; 7 nucleotides agree with TRBD2. The germline V gene encodes CDR1 SGDLS and CDR2 YYNGEE. V was pared by 3 bases and J by 3 bases, with 0 bases of the junction left unmatched. The CDR3 has 13 residues. CDR3 nucleotide sequence: TGTGCCAGCAGCGGGGGGGGCTACAATGAGCAGTTCTTC. Encoded protein: CASSGGGYNEQFF.

This clone has just a few counts. CDR3 coding DNA: TGTGCCAGCAGCTTAGGCCCAGGGAACTATGGCTACACCTTC. It codes for CASSLGPGNYGYTF. The rearrangement links TRBV7-2 to TRBJ1-2; perhaps TRBD1 as D (5 bases). The V end was cut by 1 base, the J end by 2 bases, with 8 bases between. The CDR3 is 14 amino acids. Germline assignment: CDR1 SGHTA and CDR2 FQGNSA. Supplemented by reference TRBV7-2 and TRBJ1-2, the full variable domain reads GAGVSQSPSNKVTEKGKDVELRCDPISGHTALYWYRQSLGQGLEFLIYFQGNSAPDKSGLPSDRFSAERTGGSVSTLTIQRTQQEDSAVYLCASSLGPGNYGYTFGSGTRLTVV.

CDR3 loop: CASRQGRAGELFF. The CDR3 coding sequence is TGTGCCAGCAGGCAAGGCAGGGCCGGGGAGCTGTTTTTT. The genes are TRBV5-6 and TRBJ2-2; D possibly corresponds to TRBD1 (5 bases). The CDR3 extends over 13 amino acids. Germline V lookup: CDR1 SGHDT, CDR2 YYEEEE. The V end was cut by 5 bases, the J end by 6 bases, with 11 bases between.

V and J are TRBV5-1 and TRBJ1-2; TRBD1 aligns across 11 bases. CDR1 SGHRS and CDR2 YFSETQ come from the germline V gene. V lost 4 bases to trimming and J lost 0 bases; unmatched junction nucleotides: 8. The CDR3 consists of 17 residues. CDR3 protein: CASSQGQGAVANYGYTF. The CDR3 nucleotides are TGCGCCAGCAGCCAAGGACAGGGGGCCGTCGCTAACTATGGCTACACCTTC.

This clone was seen a few times. The rearrangement joins TRBV9 to TRBJ2-7; TRBD1 might be the D (6 bases). Germline V gene sequence: CDR1 SGDLS, CDR2 YYNGEE. This CDR3 contains 14 residues. Trimming pared 2 bases from V and 0 bases from J, leaving 9 bases between. Here the CDR3 DNA reads TGTGCCAGCAGCGTCGGACAGAGCTCCTACGAGCAGTACTTC. This encodes CASSVGQSSYEQYF.

The chain combines TRBV7-9 with TRBJ1-2; D call uncertain. Germline assignment: CDR1 SEHNR and CDR2 FQNEAQ (reference sequence). The CDR3 length is 13 residues. Trimming shortened V by 2 bases and J by 8 bases, and 12 bases separated the two germline ends. The CDR3 sequence: CASSLNVEYGYTF. The CDR3 bases are TGTGCCAGCAGCTTAAATGTGGAGTACGGCTACACCTTC.

This clone has only a few counts. The chain employs TRBV30 and TRBJ2-1; D remains ambiguous. Germline V lookup: CDR1 GTSNPN, CDR2 SVGIG (reference sequence). This CDR3 has 11 amino acids. V lost 1 base and J 7 bases, leaving 5 bases between the germline ends. As DNA, the CDR3 is TGTGCCTGGAGTGCCACTAATGAGCAGTTCTTC. Protein: CAWSATNEQFF.

This clone has just a few counts. The chain links TRBV4-1 to TRBJ1-5; 7 bases line up with TRBD1. This CDR3 comprises 18 residues. The V gene's germline CDR1 is MGHRA and CDR2 YSYEKL. After removal of 0 bases from V and 0 bases from J, the junction contained 8 bases not matched to a gene. The CDR3 DNA reads as TGCGCCAGCAGCCAAGACTGGGACAGCCAATATAGCAATCAGCCCCAGCATTTT. This sequence encodes CASSQDWDSQYSNQPQHF.

The chain recombines TRBV30 with TRBJ2-1, with TRBD1 matching 7 bases. The junction had 9 bases not matched to a gene; V was cut back by 6 bases and J by 7 bases. The CDR3 covers 13 residues. Germline CDR1 is GTSNPN and CDR2 is SVGIG (reference sequence). CDR3 DNA: TGTGCCTGTTGGGGACAGTCAGTAAATGAGCAGTTCTTC. Its translation is CACWGQSVNEQFF.

The genes are TRBV15 and TRBJ2-3, with 7 bases fitting TRBD1. CDR1 is LNHNV, CDR2 YYDKDF, per germline (reference sequence). J lost 4 bases, V lost 2 bases, and 9 bases had no gene match. This CDR3 has 16 residues. For the CDR3, the DNA is TGTGCCACCAGCAGACTCACAGGGGCGTGGGCAGATACGCAGTATTTT. Translating gives CATSRLTGAWADTQYF.

This clone was detected only a few times. The J gene is TRBJ2-7, the V gene TRBV2; a weak D match, TRBD1 (6 bases). CDR1 is SNHLY and CDR2 is FYNNEI in the germline V gene. The CDR3 sequence is 12 residues long. V was shortened by 1 base and J by 12 bases, with 13 bases between the two germline ends. CDR3 region: CASSEEEGGVYF. The DNA of the CDR3 is TGTGCCAGCAGTGAAGAGGAAGGGGGAGTGTACTTC.

This clone was found a few times. The chain couples TRBV4-2 to TRBJ1-2; D not resolved. This CDR3 is built from 14 residues. Germline assignment: CDR1 LGHNA and CDR2 YNFKEQ. Trimming removed 0 bases from V and 4 bases from J, with 9 bases in between. CDR3 sequence reads: CASSQDRRLYGYTF. The CDR3 coding sequence is TGTGCCAGCAGCCAAGATCGGAGACTCTATGGCTACACCTTC.

This clone came up a few times. The rearrangement links TRBV6-1 to TRBJ2-3; D call uncertain. Trimming removed 0 bases at V and 5 bases at J, with 9 bases between. Germline V gene data show CDR1 as MNHNS and CDR2 as SASEGT. The CDR3 length is 14 residues. This CDR3 reads CASSEAPSRDTQYF. The CDR3 DNA follows: TGTGCCAGCAGTGAAGCGCCTAGTCGAGATACGCAGTATTTT.

The rearrangement uses TRBV11-1 and TRBJ2-1; no clear D. V gave up 0 bases and J gave up 5 bases, with 11 bases separating them. Germline CDR1 and CDR2: SGHAT and FQDESV (reference sequence). This CDR3 spans 15 amino acids. The CDR3 reads CASSLALPLDNEQFF. Here the CDR3 DNA reads TGTGCCAGCAGCTTAGCGCTCCCGTTAGACAATGAGCAGTTCTTC.

This clone has just a few counts. V and J are TRBV7-9 and TRBJ1-1; D is unresolved. Germline CDR1 SEHNR, CDR2 FQNEAQ (reference sequence). The CDR3 consists of 15 residues. V was cut by 5 bases and J by 1 base, with 14 bases left in between. The CDR3 spells CASSRLRNRNTEAFF. In DNA, the CDR3 is TGTGCCAGCAGCCGCCTAAGGAACAGGAACACTGAAGCTTTCTTT.

The CDR3 coding sequence is TGTGCCTGGAGTATTGCAACAGGGGGCGATTCACCCCTCCACTTT. It translates to CAWSIATGGDSPLHF. This chain links TRBV30 with TRBJ1-6; 9 bases agree with TRBD1. CDR1 GTSNPN and CDR2 SVGIG come from the germline V gene (reference sequence). The CDR3 sequence is 15 residues long. The V segment lost 2 bases and the J segment 8 bases; nucleotides outside the gene matches: 7.

This clone was recorded a few times. The J gene is TRBJ2-3, the V gene TRBV2; the D is unclear. Between the trimmed V and J ends, which lost 5 bases and 3 bases, there was a span of 15 bases. This CDR3 region has 15 residues. Looked up from germline, CDR1 is SNHLY and CDR2 is FYNNEI. CDR3 coding DNA: TGTGCCAGCAGTCCTCACGGTACTCGGACAGATACGCAGTATTTT. It specifies CASSPHGTRTDTQYF.

A few counts support this clone. The chain joins TRBV5-1 to TRBJ2-3, with TRBD2 matching over 7 bases. The J segment lost 0 bases and the V segment lost 4 bases, leaving 8 bases of the junction unmatched. The germline V gene encodes CDR1 SGHRS and CDR2 YFSETQ. CDR3 length: 16 amino acids. DNA of the CDR3: TGCGCCAGCAGCCGTTTCTCTAGCGGTAGCACAGATACGCAGTATTTT. Amino acid sequence: CASSRFSSGSTDTQYF.

This clone has only a few counts. The junction shows a germline mismatch at one end, possibly a read error. The chain is built from TRBV7-7 and TRBJ2-7, with TRBD2 as a possible D gene (6 bases). Per the germline V gene, CDR1 is SSHAT and CDR2 is FNYEAQ (reference sequence). The CDR3 length is 14 residues. CDR3 in DNA: TGTGCTAGCAGCTTAGAACGCGGGGTTGGCGAGCAGTACTTC. As protein: CASSLERGVGEQYF.

The genes are TRBV27 and TRBJ2-7, with TRBD1 matching 7 bases. This CDR3 comprises 16 residues. J lost 6 bases, V lost 5 bases, and 16 bases had no gene match. The germline V gene has CDR1 MNHEY and CDR2 SMNVEV (reference sequence). For the CDR3, the DNA is TGTGCCAGCAGTCCATACTACAGGGGCGCCCTTTTCGAGCAGTACTTC. Translated, it gives CASSPYYRGALFEQYF.

For this clone: Different DNA sequences within this sample yield the same CDR3. The chain uses TRBV7-2 and TRBJ2-1, with TRBD2 matching 11 bases. The ends lost 2 bases at V and 3 bases at J; junction bases unmatched: 0. This CDR3 has 15 residues. Germline CDR1 is SGHTA and CDR2 is FQGNSA. DNA of the CDR3: TGTGCCAGCAGCTTACTAGCGGGGGGCTACAATGAGCAGTTCTTC. It encodes CASSLLAGGYNEQFF.

The chain combines TRBV28 with TRBJ1-2; 9 bases match TRBD1. The CDR3 sequence is 14 residues long. Trimming removed 7 bases from V and 6 bases from J; junction bases left unmatched: 9. Looked up from germline, CDR1 is MDHEN and CDR2 is SYDVKM. The CDR3 loop is CASTTGGLVDGYTF. In DNA form, the CDR3 reads TGTGCCAGCACCACAGGGGGCCTGGTAGATGGCTACACCTTC.

The chain joins TRBV27 to TRBJ2-3; 7 nucleotides match TRBD2. The CDR3 runs to 15 residues. V lost 6 bases, J lost 0 bases, and 6 bases stayed unmatched. The germline V gene encodes CDR1 MNHEY and CDR2 SMNVEV (reference sequence). The CDR3, as DNA: TGTGCCAGCAGGCTAGGGCGGGGGAGCACAGATACGCAGTATTTT. This translates into CASRLGRGSTDTQYF.

The V call is TRBV28, the J call TRBJ1-2; D unresolved. The CDR3 consists of 13 residues. V was trimmed by 6 bases and J by 4 bases, leaving 12 bases between them. Germline CDR1 is MDHEN and CDR2 is SYDVKM. Here the CDR3 DNA reads TGTGCCAGCAGATCGGAGAGCGGCTATGGCTACACCTTC. Protein sequence: CASRSESGYGYTF.

This clone appeared a few times. The rearrangement joins TRBV11-2 to TRBJ2-1; D may be TRBD1 (5 bases). Trimming shortened V by 0 bases and J by 10 bases, and 7 bases separated the two germline ends. From germline, CDR1 is SGHAT and CDR2 FQNNGV. This CDR3 is built from 12 residues. The CDR3 DNA sequence: TGTGCCAGCAGCTTAGACCAGGGCGAGCAGTTCTTC. It codes for CASSLDQGEQFF. The full variable domain, its missing parts supplied by reference TRBV11-2 and TRBJ2-1, is EAGVAQSPRYKIIEKRQSVAFWCNPISGHATLYWYQQILGQGPKLLIQFQNNGVVDDSQLPKDRFSAERLKGVDSTLKIQPAKLEDSAVYLCASSLDQGEQFFGPGTRLTVL.

The chain couples TRBV9 to TRBJ2-3, with D maybe TRBD2 (6 bases). With 0 bases removed from V and 3 bases from J, the gap between germline ends came to 8 bases. Germline V CDR1 and CDR2: SGDLS, YYNGEE. The CDR3 contains 14 residues. The CDR3 coding sequence is TGTGCCAGCAGCGTAGGACTAGGGACAGATACGCAGTATTTT. Translation gives CASSVGLGTDTQYF.

This clone has a handful of counts. This sequence joins TRBV7-2 and TRBJ2-1; weak D call: TRBD2 (6 bases). The CDR3 is made up of 15 amino acids. CDR1 SGHTA and CDR2 FQGNSA come from the germline V gene. Trimming left V 5 bases short and J 10 bases short, with 21 bases between. In DNA form, the CDR3 reads TGTGCCAGCAGCGTACGGACTCCCGGGGGAAGGGAGCAGTTCTTC. As protein: CASSVRTPGGREQFF.